One sample yielded the 25 T cell receptor beta chains listed below, sequenced in a study of identical twins. TCRdb reprocessed the 5' RACE reads via MiXCR and lists one record per CDR3 protein. This table has some 900,000 distinct CDR3 sequences, approximately 13% appearing once. These data are also associated with another study on yellow fever vaccine responses in identical twins.

The sample consisted of PBMCs. Source of these receptors: a woman aged 18-29 years in good health.

CDR3 sequence (DNA): TGTGCCAGCAGTCCGCCGGCGGGGATCACAGATACGCAGTATTTT. Translating it yields CASSPPAGITDTQYF. The V call is TRBV28, the J call TRBJ2-3; D may be TRBD2 (6 bases). CDR3 length: 15 amino acids. The V gene lost 5 bases and the J gene lost 2 bases, with 14 bases spanning the gap. Germline V gives CDR1 MDHEN, CDR2 SYDVKM.

In this sample, this clonotype turned up once. The chain couples TRBV5-1 to TRBJ2-7, with D possibly matching TRBD1 (7 bases). The germline gives CDR1 SGHRS, CDR2 YFSETQ. V shed 5 bases and J shed 9 bases, with 21 bases lying between them. The CDR3 spans 14 residues. CDR3: CASSPTGGGERQYF. CDR3 coding DNA: TGCGCCAGCAGTCCGACAGGAGGGGGCGAGCGGCAGTACTTC.

V gene TRBV19 combines with J gene TRBJ2-7; D gene uncertain. This CDR3 is 14 amino acids long. V was trimmed by 3 bases and J by 1 base, leaving 10 bases between them. In germline, CDR1 is LNHDA, CDR2 SQIVND (reference sequence). CDR3 sequence reads: CASSISTGSYEQYF. The DNA for the CDR3 is TGTGCCAGTAGTATTAGCACCGGTTCCTACGAGCAGTACTTC.

The gene calls are TRBV6-2 or TRBV6-3 and TRBJ2-1, with D perhaps TRBD1 (6 bases). Trimming stripped 7 bases from V and 9 bases from J, with 19 bases between. This CDR3 is 14 amino acids long. Germline CDR1 reads MNHEY; CDR2 reads SVGEGT. This CDR3 is CASKTMGASVEQFF. Written as DNA, the CDR3 is TGTGCCAGCAAGACTATGGGGGCTTCGGTTGAGCAGTTCTTC.

The rearrangement joins TRBV24-1 to TRBJ2-1; TRBD2 agrees at 7 bases. The germline V gene encodes CDR1 KGHDR and CDR2 SFDVKD. The CDR3 runs to 15 residues. Losses at the gene ends were 3 bases for V and 9 bases for J; bases not matched to a gene: 10. CDR3 sequence reads: CATSDRGGRTAEQFF. The CDR3, as DNA: TGTGCCACCAGTGATCGGGGCGGGAGAACGGCTGAGCAGTTCTTC.

At least ten counts were recorded for this clonotype. The CDR3: CASTTRENTEAFF. Written as DNA, the CDR3 is TGTGCCAGCACCACTCGGGAGAACACTGAAGCTTTCTTT. The chain carries TRBV12-3 or TRBV12-4 and TRBJ1-1; D gene unclear. CDR3 size: 13 residues. The V gene lost 7 bases and the J gene lost 1 base, with 10 bases spanning the gap.

This clonotype came up many times. V gene TRBV20-1 combines with J gene TRBJ1-2, with TRBD1 matching over 7 bases. Germline assignment: CDR1 DFQATT and CDR2 SNEGSKA (reference sequence). J lost 7 bases, V lost 7 bases, and 12 bases had no gene match. This CDR3 comprises 13 residues. The CDR3 coding sequence is TGCAGTGTTCCAGACAGGGAGGAGGGTGGCTACACCTTC. Protein sequence: CSVPDREEGGYTF.

In its sample, this clonotype was seen a few times. The chain combines TRBV5-1 with TRBJ2-4; either TRBD1 or TRBD2 may fit D (7 bases each). The ends were cut back, 1 base at V and 8 bases at J, with 19 bases in the middle. The CDR3 loop spans 16 amino acids. Germline V gene lookup returns CDR1 SGHRS and CDR2 YFSETQ. The CDR3 nucleotides are TGCGCCAGCAGCTTGTCCCCGACAGGGACTACGGACATTCAGTACTTC. Translated, it gives CASSLSPTGTTDIQYF.

The chain has TRBV9 and TRBJ2-7, with 8 positions matching TRBD1. The CDR3 consists of 15 residues. Germline V gene lookup returns CDR1 SGDLS and CDR2 YYNGEE. V was clipped by 0 bases and J by 4 bases; unmatched bases: 6. CDR3 nucleotides: TGTGCCAGCAGCGTAGCTACAGGACAGGGTTACGAGCAGTACTTC. Translating gives CASSVATGQGYEQYF.

The chain joins TRBV3-1 to TRBJ2-7, with 11 nucleotides matching TRBD2. The germline V gene has CDR1 LGHDT and CDR2 YNNKEL (reference sequence). The CDR3 is made up of 19 amino acids. J gave up 2 bases and V 0 bases, and 12 bases lay outside the gene matches. The CDR3 region has the DNA TGTGCCAGCAGCCAAGACAGGCTAGCGGGAGGTTTTAGGACCTACGAGCAGTACTTC. It translates to CASSQDRLAGGFRTYEQYF.

This clonotype was seen many times. The chain couples TRBV5-6 to TRBJ2-5; D may be TRBD2 (5 bases). This CDR3 contains 14 residues. Germline V gene data show CDR1 as SGHDT and CDR2 as YYEEEE. The germline V and J ends were trimmed by 6 bases and 4 bases, with 16 bases remaining between them. CDR3 in amino acids: CASTITGFAETQYF. The CDR3 DNA follows: TGTGCCAGCACCATAACGGGGTTCGCAGAGACCCAGTACTTC.

CDR3 sequence reads: CASSLMGNLGETQYF. The CDR3 bases are TGCGCCAGCAGCTTGATGGGAAATTTGGGAGAGACCCAGTACTTC. The chain couples TRBV5-1 to TRBJ2-5; D gene unclear. The CDR3 runs 15 residues. Germline V gives CDR1 SGHRS, CDR2 YFSETQ. The V gene lost 1 base and the J gene lost 4 bases, with 14 bases spanning the gap.

This clonotype has only a few counts. The V and J genes are TRBV4-1 and TRBJ2-1, with TRBD2 matching over 8 bases. The V segment lost 6 bases and the J segment 2 bases; nucleotides outside the gene matches: 9. The CDR3 length is 16 residues. CDR1 and CDR2 (germline): MGHRA, YSYEKL. The CDR3 is CASRGEAGVAYNEQFF. CDR3 in DNA: TGCGCCAGCAGGGGGGAAGCGGGAGTCGCCTACAATGAGCAGTTCTTC.

This clonotype was observed a handful of times. The V gene is TRBV7-8, the J gene TRBJ2-3; the match to TRBD1 covers 10 bases. Germline V gene lookup returns CDR1 SGHVS and CDR2 FQNEAQ. V lost 4 bases, J lost 6 bases, and 7 bases stayed unmatched. There are 15 residues in the CDR3. The CDR3 DNA follows: TGTGCCAGCAGCTCTCGGACAGGGGGTAGTGATACGCAGTATTTT. Translation: CASSSRTGGSDTQYF.

The sample holds a few counts of this clonotype. The chain joins TRBV7-9 to TRBJ2-1; D is unresolved. Germline CDR1 and CDR2: SEHNR and FQNEAQ (reference sequence). The length of the CDR3 is 15 residues. Between the trimmed V and J ends, which lost 7 bases and 0 bases, there was a span of 13 bases. The CDR3 loop is CASNDGTSSYNEQFF. The CDR3 bases are TGTGCCAGCAATGACGGTACGAGCTCCTACAATGAGCAGTTCTTC.

This clonotype was seen ten or more times. V gene TRBV7-2 combines with J gene TRBJ1-5; 8 bases are a match to TRBD1. CDR1 is SGHTA, CDR2 FQGNSA, per germline. CDR3 size: 14 residues. Germline trimming cut 4 bases from V and 4 bases from J; bases unmatched to any gene: 3. The chain's CDR3 is CASSSRTGNQPQHF. As DNA, the CDR3 is TGTGCCAGCAGCTCAAGGACAGGGAATCAGCCCCAGCATTTT.

This clonotype was counted between two and nine times. This chain uses TRBV4-1 with TRBJ1-1; TRBD1 might be the D (5 bases). V was cut by 0 bases and J by 6 bases, with 14 bases left in between. In germline, CDR1 is MGHRA, CDR2 YSYEKL. There are 15 residues in the CDR3. CDR3 nucleotide sequence: TGCGCCAGCAGCCAAGATGGGGGACGTGACGCTGAAGCTTTCTTT. Protein product: CASSQDGGRDAEAFF.

This clonotype was observed a few times. V and J are TRBV15 and TRBJ2-1; no definite D call. Per germline, CDR1 LNHNV and CDR2 YYDKDF (reference sequence). V lost 3 bases to trimming and J lost 7 bases, with 10 bases between them. The CDR3 contains 13 residues. The CDR3 DNA reads as TGTGCCACCAGCAGTACACTAAGAAATGAGCAGTTCTTC. Protein product: CATSSTLRNEQFF.

This clonotype was counted at least ten times. The V and J genes are TRBV10-3 and TRBJ2-1; a weak D match, TRBD2 (5 bases). Germline CDR1 and CDR2: ENHRY and SYGVKD. This CDR3 comprises 14 residues. The V end was cut by 6 bases, the J end by 4 bases, with 13 bases between. CDR3 loop: CAISASGEYNEQFF. The CDR3 nucleotides are TGTGCCATCAGCGCAAGCGGAGAATACAATGAGCAGTTCTTC.

This clonotype was seen a few times. The chain has TRBV7-9 and TRBJ2-7; TRBD2 matches at 12 bases. Germline V CDR1 and CDR2: SEHNR, FQNEAQ (reference sequence). V trimming: 7 bases; J trimming: 5 bases; junction bases outside the gene matches: 3. The CDR3 runs 13 residues. The CDR3 bases are TGTGCCAGCAAGACTAGCGGGAGCGACGAGCAGTACTTC. It translates to CASKTSGSDEQYF.

At least ten counts were recorded for this clonotype. The chain uses TRBV2 and TRBJ2-1; possible D gene TRBD1, 5 bases. The CDR3 totals 13 residues. Trimming shortened V by 2 bases and J by 10 bases, and 12 bases separated the two germline ends. The V gene's germline CDR1 is SNHLY and CDR2 FYNNEI. The CDR3 nucleotides are TGTGCCAGCAGTGAAAAGCCCAGGGTCGAGCAGTTCTTC. This codes for CASSEKPRVEQFF.

The V and J genes are TRBV2 and TRBJ1-6; D is perhaps TRBD1 (5 bases). V shed 0 bases and J shed 7 bases, with 13 bases lying between them. From germline, CDR1 is SNHLY and CDR2 FYNNEI. The CDR3 spans 16 residues. CDR3 in DNA: TGTGCCAGCAGTGAAGCCAGGCACAGGCAGAATTCACCCCTCCACTTT. It specifies CASSEARHRQNSPLHF.

This clonotype was found a few times. This chain uses TRBV7-9 with TRBJ2-1; possibly TRBD1 for D (6 bases). The V end lost 5 bases, the J end lost 4 bases, and 15 bases lay between the germline ends. Germline V gives CDR1 SEHNR, CDR2 FQNEAQ (reference sequence). The CDR3 is made up of 15 amino acids. The CDR3 here is CASSPTGTPYNEQFF. The CDR3, as DNA: TGTGCCAGCAGCCCTACCGGGACACCTTACAATGAGCAGTTCTTC.

V gene TRBV6-2 or TRBV6-3 combines with J gene TRBJ2-7; D call uncertain. This CDR3 is 13 amino acids long. Germline CDR1 and CDR2: MNHEY and SVGEGT. Deletions cut 0 bases from V and 3 bases from J, with 6 bases between. CDR3 sequence: CASSYSPDYEQYV. The CDR3 DNA reads TGTGCCAGCAGTTACTCACCGGACTACGAGCAGTACGTC.

This clonotype appeared a few times. The CDR3: CSVKAGIGIQYF. In nucleotides, the CDR3 is TGCAGTGTCAAAGCTGGGATCGGCATTCAGTACTTC. The chain carries TRBV20-1 and TRBJ2-4; unclear D gene. The CDR3 covers 12 residues. V was clipped by 7 bases and J by 9 bases, with 16 bases between them. CDR1 is DFQATT and CDR2 is SNEGSKA in the germline V gene (reference sequence).